One sample yielded the 27 T cell receptor beta chains listed below, sequenced in a study of shared clonotypes between healthy human individuals. Some clones are missing from TCRdb's copy, which holds only in-frame ones; the method was immunoSEQ multiplex PCR. The sample includes roughly 500,000 clones, approximately 95% of them seen just once. The sequencing sample was made of naive CD4+ T cells sorted from blood. Indicated subset: CD45RA+ positively selected. The receptors were sampled from a woman in her thirties in good health.

This sequence joins TRBV6-6 and TRBJ2-7; D unresolved. V shed 5 bases and J shed 1 base, with 12 bases lying between them. Germline assignment: CDR1 MNHNY and CDR2 SVGAGI (reference sequence). The CDR3 has 14 amino acids. CDR3 sequence: CASSTPSHSYEQYF. The DNA for the CDR3 is TGTGCCAGCAGTACACCCAGCCATTCCTACGAGCAGTACTTC.

The rearrangement uses TRBV19 and TRBJ2-7; D might be TRBD2 (5 bases). Germline values: CDR1 LNHDA, CDR2 SQIVND (reference sequence). Trimming shortened V by 1 base and J by 0 bases, and 16 bases separated the two germline ends. The CDR3 consists of 17 residues. Here the CDR3 reads CASSIGPVQAGSYEQYF. The CDR3 nucleotides are TGTGCCAGTAGTATAGGGCCAGTGCAGGCGGGCTCCTACGAGCAGTACTTC. Complete variable domain (other parts from reference TRBV19 and TRBJ2-7): DGGITQSPKYLFRKEGQNVTLSCEQNLNHDAMYWYRQDPGQGLRLIYYSQIVNDFQKGDIAEGYSVSREKKESFPLTVTSAQKNPTAFYLCASSIGPVQAGSYEQYFGPGTRLTVT.

The chain recombines TRBV27 with TRBJ1-1, with D uncertain. The CDR3 covers 16 residues. V was cut by 3 bases and J by 1 base, with 15 bases left in between. Per germline, CDR1 MNHEY and CDR2 SMNVEV (reference sequence). This CDR3 is CASSFSRAGPNTEAFF. Written as DNA, the CDR3 is TGTGCCAGCAGTTTCTCTCGCGCAGGCCCGAACACTGAAGCTTTCTTT.

This clone has just one count. The rearrangement joins TRBV5-1 to TRBJ2-7, with D perhaps being TRBD1 or TRBD2 (5 bases each). The CDR3 sequence is 15 residues long. Germline lookup yields CDR1 SGHRS and CDR2 YFSETQ. V lost 4 bases and J 0 bases, leaving 14 bases between the germline ends. Here the CDR3 reads CASSPAPGTSYEQYF. The CDR3 coding sequence is TGCGCCAGCAGCCCGGCCCCTGGGACCTCCTACGAGCAGTACTTC.

The CDR3 region is CASSTHRDSHGYTF. CDR3 sequence (DNA): TGTGCCAGCTCCACACACCGGGACAGTCATGGCTACACCTTC. The genes are TRBV18 and TRBJ1-2; TRBD1 aligns across 7 bases. V lost 6 bases to trimming and J lost 6 bases; unmatched junction nucleotides: 10. Germline CDR1 and CDR2: KGHSH and LQKENI. The CDR3 is 14 amino acids.

The chain couples TRBV14 to TRBJ2-7, with TRBD1 identical over 9 bases. This CDR3 region has 17 residues. V gave up 3 bases and J gave up 1 base; unmatched junction bases: 10. Germline lookup yields CDR1 SGHDN and CDR2 FVKESK. For the CDR3, the DNA is TGTGCCAGCAGCCAGTTCCCAGGGACAGGGTCGTCCTACGAGCAGTACTTC. This sequence encodes CASSQFPGTGSSYEQYF.

The chain recombines TRBV15 with TRBJ2-5, with D possibly being TRBD2 (6 bases). This CDR3 spans 14 amino acids. The germline V gene has CDR1 LNHNV and CDR2 YYDKDF (reference sequence). V lost 2 bases, J lost 7 bases, and 14 bases lay in between. The CDR3 DNA reads TGTGCCACCAGCAGACTTCAGGGTAGCGGGACCCAGTACTTC. Its translation is CATSRLQGSGTQYF.

This sequence joins TRBV7-2 and TRBJ2-4; TRBD1 agrees at 8 bases. Trimming took 2 bases from V and 3 from J; bases not matched to a gene: 0. The CDR3 runs to 14 residues. CDR1 SGHTA and CDR2 FQGNSA come from the germline V gene. In DNA form, the CDR3 reads TGTGCCAGCAGCTTAACAGGGGGCAAAAACATTCAGTACTTC. It codes for CASSLTGGKNIQYF.

The V gene is TRBV19, the J gene TRBJ2-2; no definite D call. This CDR3 spans 15 amino acids. Trimming left V 7 bases short and J 2 bases short, with 14 bases between. The germline CDR1 and CDR2 sequences are LNHDA and SQIVND (reference sequence). In nucleotides, the CDR3 is TGTGCCAGTAAGGAAGGCGGACCAAACACCGGGGAGCTGTTTTTT. This translates into CASKEGGPNTGELFF.

The genes are TRBV5-4 and TRBJ2-5; weak D call: TRBD2 (5 bases). This CDR3 has 13 amino acids. Per germline, CDR1 SGHNT and CDR2 YYREEE (reference sequence). The V end was cut by 3 bases, the J end by 4 bases, with 10 bases between. Here the CDR3 DNA reads TGTGCCAGCAGCTCGCGGGCGGGAGAGACCCAGTACTTC. Its translation: CASSSRAGETQYF.

This chain's CDR3 is CASSSLDGPGYGYTF. The CDR3, as DNA: TGTGCCAGCAGCTCCCTTGACGGACCGGGGTATGGCTACACCTTC. The chain combines TRBV27 with TRBJ1-2; D is undetermined. Trimming shortened V by 6 bases and J by 5 bases, and 19 bases separated the two germline ends. This CDR3 spans 15 amino acids. Germline lookup yields CDR1 MNHEY and CDR2 SMNVEV (reference sequence).

The chain uses TRBV19 and TRBJ2-1; unclear D gene. This CDR3 comprises 15 residues. The germline gives CDR1 LNHDA, CDR2 SQIVND (reference sequence). The V and J ends lost 6 bases and 0 bases respectively, with 12 bases between them. The CDR3 nucleotides are TGTGCCAGTAGGCGGACGGTAAGCTCCTACAATGAGCAGTTCTTC. It yields the protein CASRRTVSSYNEQFF.

The chain joins TRBV11-3 to TRBJ2-5; D possibly matches TRBD1 or TRBD2 (5 bases each). Trimming took 3 bases from V and 11 from J, leaving 16 bases between them. Germline V gives CDR1 SGHNT, CDR2 YENEEA. The CDR3 consists of 13 residues. As DNA, the CDR3 is TGTGCCAGCAGCTTCCTTCCTCAGGGAGAGCAGTACTTC. Protein product: CASSFLPQGEQYF.

The rearrangement uses TRBV14 and TRBJ2-7; D gene uncertain. This CDR3 has 14 amino acids. Germline V gene lookup returns CDR1 SGHDN and CDR2 FVKESK. Trimming pared 0 bases from V and 5 bases from J, leaving 11 bases between. The CDR3 spells CASSQDLRRDEQYF. The CDR3 DNA follows: TGTGCCAGCAGCCAAGATCTTCGTAGAGACGAGCAGTACTTC.

V gene TRBV10-3 combines with J gene TRBJ1-1, with D possibly being TRBD1 (5 bases). Germline V gene data show CDR1 as ENHRY and CDR2 as SYGVKD. V was pared by 11 bases and J by 0 bases, with 13 bases between. The CDR3 has 13 residues. DNA for the CDR3: TGTGCCTCCCGGACAAACCTGAACACTGAAGCTTTCTTT. Encoded protein: CASRTNLNTEAFF.

The chain combines TRBV7-9 with TRBJ2-5; perhaps TRBD2 as D (7 bases). The CDR3 is 14 residues long. Germline assignment: CDR1 SEHNR and CDR2 FQNEAQ (reference sequence). Trimming left V 3 bases short and J 5 bases short, with 13 bases between. Here the CDR3 DNA reads TGTGCCAGCAGCTTTACAGGGAGGGGGGAGACCCAGTACTTC. Its protein product is CASSFTGRGETQYF.

This clone was seen just once. The CDR3 loop is CASSDRPGHNNEQFF. The CDR3 coding sequence is TGTGCCAGCAGTGACCGCCCGGGACATAACAATGAGCAGTTCTTC. The chain joins TRBV6-4 to TRBJ2-1; TRBD1 might be the D (6 bases). Germline V lookup: CDR1 MRHNA, CDR2 SNTAGT. The CDR3 is 15 amino acids. V gave up 2 bases and J gave up 5 bases, with 13 bases separating them.

This chain links TRBV2 with TRBJ2-7; 8 bases align to TRBD1. Germline CDR1 is SNHLY and CDR2 is FYNNEI. CDR3 length equals 13 residues. V gave up 5 bases and J gave up 7 bases; unmatched junction bases: 7. DNA of the CDR3: TGTGCCAGCAGTACTCAGGGGGCTGAAGAGCAGTACTTC. Its protein is CASSTQGAEEQYF.

The chain is built from TRBV9 and TRBJ2-2; possible D gene TRBD1, 5 bases. The length of the CDR3 is 12 residues. The germline V and J ends were trimmed by 6 bases and 4 bases, with 7 bases remaining between them. Germline loops: CDR1 SGDLS, CDR2 YYNGEE. CDR3 sequence: CASTRGTGELFF. CDR3 nucleotide sequence: TGTGCCAGCACAAGGGGCACCGGGGAGCTGTTTTTT.

The chain recombines TRBV27 with TRBJ1-1; D gene unclear. V was trimmed by 3 bases and J by 3 bases, leaving 8 bases between them. There are 13 residues in the CDR3. Germline V gene data show CDR1 as MNHEY and CDR2 as SMNVEV (reference sequence). The CDR3 sequence is CASSLTWDTEAFF. The CDR3 DNA follows: TGTGCCAGCAGTTTGACCTGGGACACTGAAGCTTTCTTT.

The V call is TRBV13, the J call TRBJ2-3; no definite D call. This CDR3 is 15 amino acids long. Germline V CDR1 and CDR2: PRHDT, FYEKMQ (reference sequence). With 1 base removed from V and 4 bases from J, the gap between germline ends came to 12 bases. The CDR3 is CASSLERFRADTQYF. The CDR3 DNA follows: TGTGCCAGCAGCTTAGAACGGTTTCGCGCAGATACGCAGTATTTT.

The count of this clone is one. The chain employs TRBV7-9 and TRBJ2-7, with D perhaps matching TRBD2 (6 bases). The CDR3 is 14 residues long. CDR1 and CDR2 from the germline V gene are SEHNR and FQNEAQ (reference sequence). V lost 2 bases and J lost 0, with 8 bases in between. CDR3: CASSLLEGSYEQYF. The CDR3, as DNA: TGTGCCAGCAGCTTATTGGAGGGCTCCTACGAGCAGTACTTC.

The rearrangement uses TRBV5-4 and TRBJ2-3, with TRBD2 matching over 11 bases. The V segment lost 4 bases and the J segment 4 bases; nucleotides outside the gene matches: 5. Germline CDR1 and CDR2: SGHNT and YYREEE (reference sequence). The CDR3 consists of 15 residues. CDR3 amino acids: CASSKTSGNADTQYF. CDR3 coding DNA: TGTGCCAGCAGCAAGACTAGCGGGAATGCAGATACGCAGTATTTT.

The chain recombines TRBV7-9 with TRBJ2-3, with D hard to call. Germline V CDR1 and CDR2: SEHNR, FQNEAQ (reference sequence). CDR3 length: 12 residues. Between the trimmed V and J ends, which lost 1 base and 11 bases, there was a span of 10 bases. The DNA of the CDR3 is TGTGCCAGCAGCTTAGTGATCGTTGTGCAGTATTTT. It encodes CASSLVIVVQYF.

CDR3 residues: CSVSRTGSYEQYF. CDR3 nucleotides: TGCAGCGTGTCCCGGACAGGATCCTACGAGCAGTACTTC. The chain uses TRBV29-1 and TRBJ2-7; 7 bases line up with TRBD1. This CDR3 contains 13 residues. With V trimmed by 6 bases and J by 1 base, 6 bases remained unmatched. Germline V gene sequence: CDR1 SQVTM, CDR2 ANQGSEA.

This chain joins TRBV30 and TRBJ1-5; the D is unclear. The CDR3 runs 16 residues. CDR1 is GTSNPN, CDR2 SVGIG, per germline (reference sequence). V was shortened by 1 base and J by 8 bases, with 21 bases between the two germline ends. CDR3 loop: CAWSAGVAITREPQHF. The CDR3 DNA is TGTGCCTGGAGTGCTGGGGTCGCCATCACAAGGGAGCCCCAGCATTTT.

The chain uses TRBV27 and TRBJ2-3; D is unresolved. V was clipped by 0 bases and J by 3 bases, with 4 bases between them. The germline V gene encodes CDR1 MNHEY and CDR2 SMNVEV (reference sequence). The CDR3 is 13 residues long. The CDR3: CASSLSITDTQYF. CDR3 bases: TGTGCCAGCAGTTTATCGATTACAGATACGCAGTATTTT.